The source of this TCR beta chain is a study of blood T cells in healthy people across ages. The study's findings and limits: Versus aged donors, long-lived donors had higher diversity and more naive CD4+ cells.

A note on this clonotype: Its target is not known.

Per germline, CDR1 SGHTA and CDR2 FQGNSA. The CDR3 contains 15 residues. The germline V and J ends were trimmed by 5 bases and 5 bases, with 16 bases remaining between them. PCR was performed a second time for about 7 to 11 cycles using a sample-barcoded 5' primer and a J-beta primer mix. CDR3-containing paired-end reads numbering at least 2.5 million came from each sample. TCRdb processed the 5' RACE reads anew with MiXCR; each CDR3 protein has one entry. The sample yields over 1,500,000 distinct CDR3 sequences, around 50% seen once. The gene calls are TRBV7-2 and TRBJ2-1, with a weak D call TRBD1 (7 bases). The receptor's source is a woman aged 40 to 50 in good health. The sequenced material came from blood. The CDR3 nucleotides read TGTGCCAGCAGCCCCCAGGGGGGAAGGAACAATGAGCAGTTCTTC. Translation: CASSPQGGRNNEQFF.